Below, 19 T cell receptor beta chains from the same sample are listed, as sequenced in a study of T cells in Graves' hyperthyroidism and ophthalmopathy. TCR beta CDR3 sequences were amplified from RNA transcripts. The TCR CDR3 was amplified in a first-round RT-PCR using the HTBI primer set. Each CDR3 protein is one row after TCRdb ran MiXCR on the multiplex PCR reads. This table has over 500,000 distinct CDR3 sequences, over 35% appearing once. Sequenced sample: peripheral blood or thyroid tissue (not recorded which). The receptors derive from an adult woman with Graves' disease, either hyperthyroidism or ophthalmopathy (not recorded which).

The chain has TRBV7-2 and TRBJ2-2; no definite D call. The CDR3 is 15 residues long. V was clipped by 1 base and J by 0 bases, with 6 bases between them. Germline CDR1 and CDR2: SGHTA and FQGNSA. The CDR3 sequence: CASSLGPANTGELFF. Here the CDR3 DNA reads TGTGCCAGCAGCTTAGGGCCCGCGAACACCGGGGAGCTGTTTTTT.

This chain links TRBV20-1 with TRBJ1-4, with D perhaps TRBD1 (5 bases). V was cut by 3 bases and J by 8 bases, with 10 bases left in between. This CDR3 spans 12 amino acids. CDR1 is DFQATT and CDR2 is SNEGSKA in the germline V gene (reference sequence). Here the CDR3 reads CSARGRGEKLFF. CDR3 coding DNA: TGCAGTGCTAGGGGGCGAGGGGAAAAACTGTTTTTT.

The rearrangement joins TRBV29-1 to TRBJ1-2; 10 bases line up with TRBD1. The CDR3 is 13 amino acids. Germline CDR1 reads SQVTM; CDR2 reads ANQGSEA. After removal of 1 base from V and 6 bases from J, the junction contained 2 bases not matched to a gene. The CDR3 bases are TGCAGCGTTGAAGGGACAGGGGGAAATGGCTACACCTTC. Residues: CSVEGTGGNGYTF.

The chain employs TRBV28 and TRBJ2-7; D may be TRBD1 (6 bases). The CDR3 is 11 amino acids. Trimming took 5 bases from V and 11 from J, leaving 13 bases between them. The germline V gene encodes CDR1 MDHEN and CDR2 SYDVKM. The CDR3, as DNA: TGTGCCAGCAGTATCGGACAGCAAAAGTACTTC. It yields the protein CASSIGQQKYF.

The chain combines TRBV7-3 with TRBJ2-7; D unclear. Germline CDR1 and CDR2: SGHTA and FQGTGA. The CDR3 has 13 residues. The ends were cut back, 5 bases at V and 2 bases at J, with 10 bases in the middle. CDR3 residues: CASSQKQTYEQYF. DNA for the CDR3: TGTGCCAGCAGCCAAAAACAGACCTACGAGCAGTACTTC.

A word on this clonotype: The germline gene is not matched at one end of the junction; a read error may be the cause. CDR3 loop: CASRHKGEKLFF. The CDR3 DNA sequence: TGTGCCAGCAGACACAAGGGGGAAAAATTGTTTTTT. J is TRBJ1-4 and V is TRBV7-2, with a tentative D call TRBD1 (6 bases). Germline V gives CDR1 SGHTA, CDR2 FQGNSA. The CDR3 has 12 residues.

Only a few counts were recorded for this clonotype. The rearrangement uses TRBV29-1 and TRBJ2-7; 7 positions match TRBD1. CDR1 SQVTM and CDR2 ANQGSEA come from the germline V gene. The CDR3 consists of 13 residues. Losses at the gene ends were 5 bases for V and 4 bases for J; bases not matched to a gene: 8. The CDR3 DNA sequence: TGCAGCGTTTCAGGGGGTCCCAGTTACGAGCAGTACTTC. Its protein is CSVSGGPSYEQYF.

This chain joins TRBV2 and TRBJ2-5; 10 positions match TRBD2. V gave up 6 bases and J gave up 5 bases; unmatched junction bases: 9. The CDR3 loop spans 15 amino acids. Germline values: CDR1 SNHLY, CDR2 FYNNEI. For the CDR3, the DNA is TGTGCCAGCAGCTTATCTAGCGGGAGCCTGGAGACCCAGTACTTC. Translating gives CASSLSSGSLETQYF.

This clonotype was counted a single time. This may arise from a read error, as a much more abundant clone is one base away. The chain links TRBV6-2 or TRBV6-3 to TRBJ1-2, with a tentative D call TRBD1 (5 bases). Trimming removed 10 bases from V and 2 bases from J, with 17 bases in between. This CDR3 has 14 residues. Germline CDR1 reads MNHEY; CDR2 reads SVGEGT. CDR3 sequence reads: CANTRQGFNYGYTF. CDR3 sequence (DNA): TGTGCCAACACGAGGCAGGGATTCAACTATGGCTACACCTTC.

This clonotype was picked up a small number of times. One junction end does not reproduce the germline sequence, and a read error may be involved. The chain joins TRBV20-1 to TRBJ1-1; perhaps TRBD1 as D (5 bases). Germline V gene data show CDR1 as DFQATT and CDR2 as SNEGSKA (reference sequence). This CDR3 comprises 9 residues. For the CDR3, the DNA is TGCAGTGTCGGGACTCAAAGGTTCTTC. Translating it yields CSVGTQRFF.

This clonotype turned up a few times. The chain uses TRBV7-2 and TRBJ1-5; the D is unclear. This CDR3 spans 14 amino acids. From germline, CDR1 is SGHTA and CDR2 FQGNSA. V gave up 6 bases and J gave up 2 bases, with 11 bases separating them. In DNA form, the CDR3 reads TGTGCCAGCAGTCCGGGTCTTGGCAATCAGCCCCAGCATTTT. Residues: CASSPGLGNQPQHF.

This clonotype was seen ten or more times. This chain links TRBV12-3 or TRBV12-4 with TRBJ1-5; 7 bases line up with TRBD1. The CDR3 is 16 amino acids. J gave up 0 bases and V 6 bases, and 8 bases lay outside the gene matches. The CDR3 loop is CASRFGQETSNQPQHF. The CDR3 coding sequence is TGTGCCAGCAGATTCGGACAGGAAACTAGCAATCAGCCCCAGCATTTT.

This clonotype occurred once. The chain combines TRBV13 with TRBJ2-7; 8 nucleotides line up with TRBD1. Germline assignment: CDR1 PRHDT and CDR2 FYEKMQ (reference sequence). The CDR3 spans 15 residues. V lost 3 bases, J lost 1 base, and 5 bases stayed unmatched. The CDR3 loop is CASSFSTGESYEQYF. In nucleotides, the CDR3 is TGTGCCAGCAGCTTCTCGACAGGGGAATCCTACGAGCAGTACTTC.

This clonotype has a count of ten or more. V and J are TRBV6-1 and TRBJ2-5; 12 bases are a match to TRBD2. CDR3 length: 13 amino acids. Germline V gene sequence: CDR1 MNHNS, CDR2 SASEGT. The junction had 6 bases not matched to a gene; V was cut back by 11 bases and J by 5 bases. CDR3 coding DNA: TGTGCCGGGAGACTAGCGGGAGATGAGACCCAGTACTTC. Amino acids: CAGRLAGDETQYF.

In this sample, this clonotype turned up many times. This chain connects TRBV29-1 to TRBJ1-2; 10 bases are a match to TRBD1. CDR3 size: 14 residues. J lost 1 base, V lost 4 bases, and 3 bases had no gene match. CDR1 is SQVTM, CDR2 ANQGSEA, per germline. The CDR3 loop reads CSVGDRGFNYGYTF. The DNA of the CDR3 is TGCAGCGTTGGGGACAGGGGCTTTAACTATGGCTACACCTTC.

The sample holds one count of this clonotype. The chain recombines TRBV7-3 with TRBJ2-6; 7 nucleotides agree with TRBD1. This CDR3 comprises 17 residues. Per germline, CDR1 SGHTA and CDR2 FQGTGA. V shed 5 bases, J shed 4 bases, and the junction held 11 bases outside the gene matches. The CDR3 bases are TGTGCCAGCAGCGACCCGGGACAGCGCACCGGGGCCAACGTCCTGACTTTC. Amino acid sequence: CASSDPGQRTGANVLTF.

This clonotype was seen more than once but under ten times. This chain links TRBV12-3 or TRBV12-4 with TRBJ1-4, with 10 positions matching TRBD1. The J segment lost 0 bases and the V segment lost 5 bases, leaving 6 bases of the junction unmatched. The CDR3 runs 17 residues. The CDR3 nucleotides read TGTGCCAGCAGTGAGGACAGGGGGGCCGCAACTAATGAAAAACTGTTTTTT. Protein sequence: CASSEDRGAATNEKLFF.

As to this clonotype: An end of the junction does not agree with germline; a read error may underlie this. The rearrangement joins TRBV9 to TRBJ2-7; either TRBD1 or TRBD2 may fit D (5 bases each). Per germline, CDR1 SGDLS and CDR2 YYNGEE. This CDR3 has 15 amino acids. The CDR3 sequence: CASSVAGSGPGEQHF. The CDR3 bases are TGTGCCAGCAGCGTAGCGGGTTCGGGGCCCGGCGAGCAGCACTTC.

In its sample, this clonotype was seen a few times. This chain links TRBV7-8 with TRBJ1-5; the D is unclear. V lost 5 bases and J 5 bases, leaving 13 bases between the germline ends. CDR1 is SGHVS and CDR2 is FQNEAQ in the germline V gene. The CDR3 loop spans 14 amino acids. In nucleotides, the CDR3 is TGTGCCAGCAGCCAGGCCACCCTCGATCAGCCCCAGCATTTT. Amino acids: CASSQATLDQPQHF.